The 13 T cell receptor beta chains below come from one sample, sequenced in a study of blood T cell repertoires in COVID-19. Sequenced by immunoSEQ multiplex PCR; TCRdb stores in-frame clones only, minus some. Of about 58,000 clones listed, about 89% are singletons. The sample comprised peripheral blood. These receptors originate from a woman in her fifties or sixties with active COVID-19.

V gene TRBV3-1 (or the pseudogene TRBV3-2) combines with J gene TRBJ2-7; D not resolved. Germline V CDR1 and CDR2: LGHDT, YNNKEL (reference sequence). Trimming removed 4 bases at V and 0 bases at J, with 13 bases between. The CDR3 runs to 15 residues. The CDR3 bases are TGTGCCAGCAGCCCTCAATACAGCCTCTCCTACGAGCAGTACTTC. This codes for CASSPQYSLSYEQYF.

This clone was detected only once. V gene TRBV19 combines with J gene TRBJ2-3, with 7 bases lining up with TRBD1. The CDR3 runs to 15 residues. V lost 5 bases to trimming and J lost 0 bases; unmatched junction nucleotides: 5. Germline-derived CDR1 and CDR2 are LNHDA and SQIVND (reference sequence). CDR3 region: CASSLGTASTDTQYF. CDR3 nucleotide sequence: TGTGCCAGTAGTCTGGGGACAGCTAGCACAGATACGCAGTATTTT.

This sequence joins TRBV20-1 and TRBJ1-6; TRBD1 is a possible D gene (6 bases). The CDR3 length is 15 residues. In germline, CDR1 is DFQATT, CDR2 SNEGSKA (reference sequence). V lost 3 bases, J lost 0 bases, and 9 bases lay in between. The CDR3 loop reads CSASRGSSYNSPLHF. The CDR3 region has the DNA TGCAGTGCTAGTAGGGGGAGCTCCTATAATTCACCCCTCCACTTT.

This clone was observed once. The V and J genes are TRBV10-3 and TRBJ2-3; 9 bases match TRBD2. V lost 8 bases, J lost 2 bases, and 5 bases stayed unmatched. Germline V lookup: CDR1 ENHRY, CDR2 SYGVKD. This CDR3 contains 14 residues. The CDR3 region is CAIGIAGVTDTQYF. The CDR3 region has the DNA TGTGCCATCGGAATAGCGGGGGTCACAGATACGCAGTATTTT.

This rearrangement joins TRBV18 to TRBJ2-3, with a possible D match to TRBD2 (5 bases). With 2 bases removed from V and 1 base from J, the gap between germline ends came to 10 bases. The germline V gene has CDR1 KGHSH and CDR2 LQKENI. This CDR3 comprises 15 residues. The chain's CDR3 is CASSPGGSRTDTQYF. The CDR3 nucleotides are TGTGCCAGCTCACCAGGCGGGTCGCGCACAGATACGCAGTATTTT.

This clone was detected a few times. The CDR3 region is CASSYLQGGYGTEAFF. The DNA of the CDR3 is TGTGCCAGCAGTTACCTACAGGGGGGTTATGGGACTGAAGCTTTCTTT. The chain has TRBV6-5 and TRBJ1-1, with TRBD1 matching 8 bases. The CDR3 has 16 amino acids. V was pared by 2 bases and J by 5 bases, with 10 bases of the junction left unmatched. CDR1 is MNHEY and CDR2 is SVGAGI in the germline V gene.

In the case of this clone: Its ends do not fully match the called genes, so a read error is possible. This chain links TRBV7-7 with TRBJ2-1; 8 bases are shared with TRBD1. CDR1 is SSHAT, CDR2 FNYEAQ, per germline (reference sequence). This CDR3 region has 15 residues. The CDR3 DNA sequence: TGTGCTAGCAGCTTGCGGCAGGGGGCTTTGAATGAGCAGTTCTTC. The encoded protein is CASSLRQGALNEQFF.

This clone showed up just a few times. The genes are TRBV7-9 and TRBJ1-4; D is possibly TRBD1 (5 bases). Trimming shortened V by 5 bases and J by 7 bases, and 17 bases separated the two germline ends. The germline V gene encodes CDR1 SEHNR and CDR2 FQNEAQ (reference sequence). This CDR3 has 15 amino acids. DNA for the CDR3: TGTGCCAGCAGCCCGGGGGGACGGACGGGTGAAAAACTGTTTTTT. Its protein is CASSPGGRTGEKLFF.

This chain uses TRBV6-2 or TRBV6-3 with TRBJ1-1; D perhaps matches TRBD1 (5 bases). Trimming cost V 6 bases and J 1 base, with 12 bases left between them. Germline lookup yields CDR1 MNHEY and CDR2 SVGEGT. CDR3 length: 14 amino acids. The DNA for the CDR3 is TGTGCCAGCAGCCAAAGACAGAGGAACACTGAAGCTTTCTTT. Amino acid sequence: CASSQRQRNTEAFF.

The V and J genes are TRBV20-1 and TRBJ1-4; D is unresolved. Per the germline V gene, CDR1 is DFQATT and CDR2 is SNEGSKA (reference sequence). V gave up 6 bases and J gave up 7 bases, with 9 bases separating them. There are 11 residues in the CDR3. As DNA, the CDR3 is TGCAGTGCCGGGCGGGGTGAAAAACTGTTTTTT. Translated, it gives CSAGRGEKLFF.

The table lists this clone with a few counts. CDR3 DNA sequence: TGTGCCAGCAGCCAAGCACTAGCGGGCGTTCGGGGCGAGACCCAGTACTTC. Its protein is CASSQALAGVRGETQYF. The chain joins TRBV3-1 (or the pseudogene TRBV3-2) to TRBJ2-5; TRBD2 matches at 9 bases. The CDR3 contains 17 residues. Per the germline V gene, CDR1 is LGHDT and CDR2 is YNNKEL (reference sequence). The ends lost 1 base at V and 5 bases at J; junction bases unmatched: 11.

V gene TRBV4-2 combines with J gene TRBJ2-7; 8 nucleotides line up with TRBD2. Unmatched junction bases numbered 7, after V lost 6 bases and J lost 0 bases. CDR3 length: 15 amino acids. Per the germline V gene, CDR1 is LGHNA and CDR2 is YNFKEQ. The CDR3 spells CASSRGGSSSYEQYF. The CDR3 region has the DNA TGTGCCAGCAGTCGCGGGGGGTCCAGCTCCTACGAGCAGTACTTC.

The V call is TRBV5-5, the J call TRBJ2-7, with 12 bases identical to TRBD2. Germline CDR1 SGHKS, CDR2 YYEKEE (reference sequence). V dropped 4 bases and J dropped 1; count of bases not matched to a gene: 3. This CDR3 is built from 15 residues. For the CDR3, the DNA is TGTGCCAGCAGCAAAGGACTAGCGGGGTCCTACGAGCAGTACTTC. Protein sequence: CASSKGLAGSYEQYF.